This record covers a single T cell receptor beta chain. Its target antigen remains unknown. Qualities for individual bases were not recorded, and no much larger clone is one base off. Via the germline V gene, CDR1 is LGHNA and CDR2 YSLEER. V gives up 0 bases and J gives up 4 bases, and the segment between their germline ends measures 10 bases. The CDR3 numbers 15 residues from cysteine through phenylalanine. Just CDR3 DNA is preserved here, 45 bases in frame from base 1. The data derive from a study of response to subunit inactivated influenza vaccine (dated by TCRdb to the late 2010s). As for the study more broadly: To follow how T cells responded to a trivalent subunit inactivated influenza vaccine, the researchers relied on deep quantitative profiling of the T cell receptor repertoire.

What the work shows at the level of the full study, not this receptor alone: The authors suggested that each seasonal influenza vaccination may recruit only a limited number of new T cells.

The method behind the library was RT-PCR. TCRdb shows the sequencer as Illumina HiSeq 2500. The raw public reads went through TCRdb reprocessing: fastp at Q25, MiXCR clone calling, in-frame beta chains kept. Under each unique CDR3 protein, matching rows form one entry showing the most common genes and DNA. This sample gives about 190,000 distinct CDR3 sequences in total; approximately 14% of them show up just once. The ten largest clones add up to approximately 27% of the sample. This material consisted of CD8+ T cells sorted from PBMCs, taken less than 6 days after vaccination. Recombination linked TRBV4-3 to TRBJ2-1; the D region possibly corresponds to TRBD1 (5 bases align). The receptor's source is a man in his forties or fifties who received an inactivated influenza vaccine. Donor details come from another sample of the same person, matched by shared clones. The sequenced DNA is TGCGCCAGCAGCCAAGATGAAGGGGTTTACAATGAGCAGTTCTTC. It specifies CASSQDEGVYNEQFF.